This TCR beta chain is from a study of Graves' ophthalmopathy and Graves' hyperthyroidism. Study background: Ophthalmopathy absent within 18 months of follow-up marked hyperthyroidism as stable.

The CDR3 totals 15 residues. The germline V gene has CDR1 SEHNR and CDR2 FQNEAQ (reference sequence). With 3 bases removed from V and 5 bases from J, the gap between germline ends came to 16 bases. The study amplified TCR beta CDR3 regions using RNA transcripts. HTBI primers were used in a first-round RT-PCR, which preceded a second-round multiplex PCR. TCRdb re-called the multiplex PCR reads through MiXCR, storing one row per CDR3 protein. This sample has about 550,000 distinct CDR3 sequences, with about 40% found just once. The clonotype comes from an adult man with Graves' hyperthyroidism. The specimen was peripheral blood or thyroid tissue (not recorded which). The chain couples TRBV7-9 to TRBJ2-5; TRBD1 is a possible D gene (5 bases). Here the CDR3 reads CASSLRPQRQETQYF. In DNA, the CDR3 is TGTGCCAGCAGCTTGAGGCCACAAAGACAGGAGACCCAGTACTTC.